This passage covers 30 T cell receptor beta chains from one sample sequenced in a study of blood T cell repertoires in COVID-19. The table came from immunoSEQ multiplex PCR; TCRdb's copy has only in-frame clones and leaves some out. This sample has roughly 100,000 clones, with about 90% found just once. The sample consisted of peripheral blood. The source of these receptors is a man between 18 and 29 years old with acute or convalescent COVID-19.

The chain recombines TRBV27 with TRBJ2-1; TRBD2 aligns across 11 bases. From germline, CDR1 is MNHEY and CDR2 SMNVEV (reference sequence). Trimming cost V 3 bases and J 4 bases; bases outside gene matches: 5. This CDR3 has 16 amino acids. CDR3 sequence: CASSFWGLAAYNEQFF. The CDR3 DNA sequence: TGTGCCAGCAGTTTCTGGGGACTAGCGGCTTACAATGAGCAGTTCTTC.

This chain links TRBV21-1 with TRBJ2-1; whether TRBD1, the table's D call, matches the DNA was not checked. TRBV21-1 is flagged as a pseudogene. The CDR3 loop spans 15 amino acids. The CDR3 is CASSRRTGFYNEQFF. CDR3 nucleotides: TGTGCCAGCAGCCGACGGACAGGGTTTTACAATGAGCAGTTCTTC.

The chain couples TRBV4-1 to TRBJ2-7; no clear D. This CDR3 has 12 residues. Deletions cut 1 base from V and 5 bases from J, with 6 bases between. CDR1 is MGHRA and CDR2 is YSYEKL in the germline V gene. For the CDR3, the DNA is TGCGCCAGCAGCCAAGTAGGAGACGAGCAGTACTTC. As protein: CASSQVGDEQYF.

This chain uses TRBV24-1 with TRBJ2-2; tentative D call: TRBD2 (7 bases). Deletions cut 5 bases from V and 6 bases from J, with 15 bases between. CDR1 KGHDR and CDR2 SFDVKD come from the germline V gene. CDR3 length equals 15 residues. As DNA, the CDR3 is TGTGCCACCAGTGCTAGCCAGGGGAGGGCCGGGGAGCTGTTTTTT. As protein: CATSASQGRAGELFF.

V is TRBV19 and J is TRBJ2-1, with TRBD2 identical over 9 bases. Germline V gene sequence: CDR1 LNHDA, CDR2 SQIVND (reference sequence). Trimming took 0 bases from V and 1 from J; bases not matched to a gene: 7. This CDR3 is built from 18 residues. CDR3 bases: TGTGCCAGTAGTATAGAGTCGGTAGCGGGGGTATCCTACAATGAGCAGTTCTTC. It codes for CASSIESVAGVSYNEQFF.

This rearrangement joins TRBV5-4 to TRBJ1-2; 7 bases match TRBD1. The junction had 4 bases not matched to a gene; V was cut back by 4 bases and J by 4 bases. The CDR3 totals 13 residues. CDR1 and CDR2 from the germline V gene are SGHNT and YYREEE (reference sequence). In nucleotides, the CDR3 is TGTGCCAGCAGCCTGGACAGGTTCTATGGCTACACCTTC. Translating gives CASSLDRFYGYTF.

The chain recombines TRBV2 with TRBJ2-5; D perhaps matches TRBD2 (5 bases). Between the trimmed V and J ends, which lost 7 bases and 0 bases, there was a span of 12 bases. The germline V gene encodes CDR1 SNHLY and CDR2 FYNNEI. The length of the CDR3 is 14 residues. CDR3 sequence reads: CASKRQAYQETQYF. CDR3 bases: TGTGCCAGCAAGCGGCAGGCGTACCAAGAGACCCAGTACTTC.

This chain links TRBV14 with TRBJ1-4; 9 bases agree with TRBD1. Germline lookup yields CDR1 SGHDN and CDR2 FVKESK. The CDR3 consists of 16 residues. V lost 6 bases to trimming and J lost 7 bases; unmatched junction nucleotides: 12. The CDR3 bases are TGTGCCAGCAGTCAAAAACCGGGACAGGGAGTTGAAAAACTGTTTTTT. Its protein product is CASSQKPGQGVEKLFF.

The V call is TRBV3-1 (or the pseudogene TRBV3-2), the J call TRBJ2-2; TRBD2 aligns across 14 bases. V was pared by 4 bases and J by 4 bases, with 5 bases of the junction left unmatched. The CDR3 spans 17 residues. Looked up from germline, CDR1 is LGHDT and CDR2 is YNNKEL (reference sequence). The CDR3 nucleotides read TGTGCCAGCAGCCCGGGACTAGCGGGAGTAGGCACCGGGGAGCTGTTTTTT. As protein: CASSPGLAGVGTGELFF.

This clone appeared a single time. V is TRBV30 and J is TRBJ1-2; no reliable D call. V was trimmed by 0 bases and J by 4 bases, leaving 9 bases between them. Germline lookup yields CDR1 GTSNPN and CDR2 SVGIG (reference sequence). The CDR3 loop spans 13 amino acids. The CDR3 sequence is CAWSVGWSYGYTF. The CDR3 DNA sequence: TGTGCCTGGAGTGTAGGTTGGAGCTATGGCTACACCTTC.

This chain connects TRBV5-1 to TRBJ2-7; D is perhaps TRBD2 (6 bases). Trimming left V 1 base short and J 0 bases short, with 14 bases between. The germline V gene encodes CDR1 SGHRS and CDR2 YFSETQ. The CDR3 length is 16 residues. CDR3 in DNA: TGCGCCAGCAGCTTGAGGGGTGGCGGGGTCTCCTACGAGCAGTACTTC. Amino acids: CASSLRGGGVSYEQYF. The full variable domain, rest sourced from reference TRBV5-1 and TRBJ2-7, is KAGVTQTPRYLIKTRGQQVTLSCSPISGHRSVSWYQQTPGQGLQFLFEYFSETQRNKGNFPGRFSGRQFSNSRSEMNVSTLELGDSALYLCASSLRGGGVSYEQYFGPGTRLTVT.

The genes are TRBV20-1 and TRBJ2-7; no clear D gene. Germline V gives CDR1 DFQATT, CDR2 SNEGSKA (reference sequence). The CDR3 runs to 11 residues. V was pared by 5 bases and J by 3 bases, with 8 bases between. The CDR3 coding sequence is TGCAGTGCTCCGACTTACTACGAGCAGTACTTC. Protein: CSAPTYYEQYF.

The gene calls are TRBV7-9 and TRBJ2-7; 7 positions agree with TRBD1. With V trimmed by 3 bases and J by 1 base, 6 bases remained unmatched. CDR1 and CDR2 from the germline V gene are SEHNR and FQNEAQ (reference sequence). This CDR3 region has 15 residues. The CDR3 bases are TGTGCCAGCAGCTTTGGGGGACAGCTTTCCTACGAGCAGTACTTC. Translated: CASSFGGQLSYEQYF.

The genes are TRBV3-1 (or the pseudogene TRBV3-2) and TRBJ2-3; 7 bases are a match to TRBD2. This CDR3 has 17 amino acids. Per germline, CDR1 LGHDT and CDR2 YNNKEL (reference sequence). V lost 4 bases and J lost 4; bases outside the gene matches: 14. Here the CDR3 reads CASSPRIMGGVADTQYF. CDR3 DNA: TGTGCCAGCAGCCCCCGCATAATGGGGGGGGTCGCAGATACGCAGTATTTT.

The chain recombines TRBV29-1 with TRBJ1-2, with TRBD1 as a possible D gene (5 bases). Trimming removed 7 bases at V and 5 bases at J, with 17 bases between. The CDR3 runs 13 residues. Germline V gene sequence: CDR1 SQVTM, CDR2 ANQGSEA. The CDR3: CSGRDAGGYGYTF. CDR3 coding DNA: TGCAGCGGGAGGGACGCTGGAGGATATGGCTACACCTTC.

The J gene is TRBJ2-7, the V gene TRBV24-1; 12 nucleotides line up with TRBD1. CDR3 length: 15 residues. V lost 4 bases, J lost 5 bases, and 5 bases stayed unmatched. Germline CDR1 reads KGHDR; CDR2 reads SFDVKD. CDR3 DNA sequence: TGTGCCACCAGTGACCCCGGGACAGGGGGCAACGAGCAGTACTTC. It yields the protein CATSDPGTGGNEQYF.

V gene TRBV10-1 combines with J gene TRBJ2-1; tentative D call: TRBD2 (6 bases). The CDR3 runs to 16 residues. CDR1 and CDR2 (germline): WNHNN, SYGVQD (reference sequence). Trimming stripped 8 bases from V and 4 bases from J, with 21 bases between. The CDR3 sequence: CASGIGRRGVYNEQFF. CDR3 coding DNA: TGCGCCAGCGGAATTGGGCGGAGGGGCGTTTACAATGAGCAGTTCTTC.

This chain connects TRBV19 to TRBJ1-2, with TRBD1 matching over 8 bases. CDR1 and CDR2 from the germline V gene are LNHDA and SQIVND (reference sequence). The length of the CDR3 is 15 residues. Trimming removed 3 bases from V and 5 bases from J; junction bases left unmatched: 8. DNA for the CDR3: TGTGCCAGTAGTATTCGGGGTACAGGGGGTTATGGCTACACCTTC. Protein: CASSIRGTGGYGYTF.

V and J are TRBV19 and TRBJ1-2, with TRBD1 matching 8 bases. Germline V lookup: CDR1 LNHDA, CDR2 SQIVND (reference sequence). V dropped 2 bases and J dropped 8; count of bases not matched to a gene: 13. The length of the CDR3 is 16 residues. The CDR3 DNA follows: TGTGCCAGTAGTATACGGACAGGGACCTCAGGATGGGGCTACACCTTC. It translates to CASSIRTGTSGWGYTF.

The chain combines TRBV19 with TRBJ2-5, with 11 bases identical to TRBD1. Germline V CDR1 and CDR2: LNHDA, SQIVND (reference sequence). V lost 3 bases and J lost 4; bases outside the gene matches: 1. This CDR3 has 14 amino acids. Here the CDR3 DNA reads TGTGCCAGTAGTATTGGGACAGGGGGAGAGACCCAGTACTTC. Protein sequence: CASSIGTGGETQYF.

The chain has TRBV5-1 and TRBJ2-2; 7 nucleotides line up with TRBD2. CDR1 is SGHRS and CDR2 is YFSETQ in the germline V gene. The CDR3 loop spans 15 amino acids. Germline trimming cut 0 bases from V and 1 base from J; bases unmatched to any gene: 0. CDR3 sequence: CASSLASGNTGELFF. As DNA, the CDR3 is TGCGCCAGCAGCTTGGCTAGCGGGAACACCGGGGAGCTGTTTTTT.

The CDR3 coding sequence is TGTGCCAGCAGTGAAGCGGGCAGGGGTAATGAAAAACTGTTTTTT. Translating gives CASSEAGRGNEKLFF. The chain uses TRBV6-1 and TRBJ1-4; a possible D gene is TRBD1 (6 bases). Trimming took off 0 bases at V and 4 bases at J, with 9 bases between the two ends. The germline V gene encodes CDR1 MNHNS and CDR2 SASEGT. The CDR3 extends over 15 amino acids.

The V call is TRBV5-1, the J call TRBJ1-4, with D tentatively TRBD1 (6 bases). CDR1 is SGHRS and CDR2 is YFSETQ in the germline V gene. V dropped 2 bases and J dropped 7 bases, with 12 bases sitting between them. The CDR3 is made up of 14 amino acids. CDR3 region: CASSLQGPGEKLFF. Here the CDR3 DNA reads TGCGCCAGCAGCTTACAGGGTCCGGGTGAAAAACTGTTTTTT.

Here the CDR3 DNA reads TGTGCCAGCAGCTTAGCTGATAACTATGGCTACACCTTC. This encodes CASSLADNYGYTF. The chain has TRBV5-5 and TRBJ1-2; D uncertain. V was cut by 2 bases and J by 1 base, with 6 bases left in between. CDR3 length: 13 amino acids. Germline V lookup: CDR1 SGHKS, CDR2 YYEKEE (reference sequence).

The rearrangement uses TRBV3-1 (or the pseudogene TRBV3-2) and TRBJ2-7; 8 bases are shared with TRBD1. V shed 0 bases, J shed 3 bases, and the junction held 4 bases outside the gene matches. Germline V gene lookup returns CDR1 LGHDT and CDR2 YNNKEL (reference sequence). This CDR3 is built from 15 residues. CDR3 residues: CASSQELGQGYEQYF. Written as DNA, the CDR3 is TGTGCCAGCAGCCAAGAATTAGGACAGGGCTACGAGCAGTACTTC.

A remark on this clone: One end of the junction is discordant with germline, which a read error may explain. The chain links TRBV5-1 to TRBJ1-4; D is uncertain. CDR3 length: 13 residues. Germline CDR1 reads SGHRS; CDR2 reads YFSETQ. This chain's CDR3 is CVSSLEEGEKLFF. The CDR3 DNA follows: TGCGTCAGCAGCCTGGAGGAGGGCGAAAAACTGTTTTTT. Full variable domain (missing parts from reference TRBV5-1 and TRBJ1-4): KAGVTQTPRYLIKTRGQQVTLSCSPISGHRSVSWYQQTPGQGLQFLFEYFSETQRNKGNFPGRFSGRQFSNSRSEMNVSTLELGDSALYLCVSSLEEGEKLFFGSGTQLSVL.

The V and J genes are TRBV27 and TRBJ2-3; tentative D call: TRBD2 (5 bases). The length of the CDR3 is 13 residues. Germline V gene lookup returns CDR1 MNHEY and CDR2 SMNVEV (reference sequence). V was cut by 2 bases and J by 3 bases, with 6 bases left in between. The CDR3 nucleotides are TGTGCCAGCAGTTTAAGGGAGACAGATACGCAGTATTTT. It translates to CASSLRETDTQYF.

The genes are TRBV9 and TRBJ1-6, with D unresolved. V was clipped by 3 bases and J by 14 bases, with 18 bases between them. Germline values: CDR1 SGDLS, CDR2 YYNGEE. The CDR3 covers 14 residues. The CDR3 nucleotides read TGTGCCAGCAGCGGCCATCGGGATGCCGCGGCCCTCCACTTT. Amino acid sequence: CASSGHRDAAALHF.

The chain links TRBV19 to TRBJ2-7, with D possibly matching TRBD2 (6 bases). V gave up 6 bases and J gave up 7 bases, with 13 bases separating them. The CDR3 spans 12 residues. The germline CDR1 and CDR2 sequences are LNHDA and SQIVND (reference sequence). This chain's CDR3 is CASSSSAGEQYF. CDR3 coding DNA: TGTGCCAGTAGCTCTTCGGCGGGAGAGCAGTACTTC.

The chain recombines TRBV9 with TRBJ2-2, with D possibly TRBD1 on 6 matching bases. The germline V and J ends were trimmed by 3 bases and 2 bases, with 8 bases remaining between them. Germline V gene sequence: CDR1 SGDLS, CDR2 YYNGEE. The CDR3 length is 14 residues. The CDR3 DNA follows: TGTGCCAGCAGCGGGACAGCTAACACCGGGGAGCTGTTTTTT. It is translated as CASSGTANTGELFF.